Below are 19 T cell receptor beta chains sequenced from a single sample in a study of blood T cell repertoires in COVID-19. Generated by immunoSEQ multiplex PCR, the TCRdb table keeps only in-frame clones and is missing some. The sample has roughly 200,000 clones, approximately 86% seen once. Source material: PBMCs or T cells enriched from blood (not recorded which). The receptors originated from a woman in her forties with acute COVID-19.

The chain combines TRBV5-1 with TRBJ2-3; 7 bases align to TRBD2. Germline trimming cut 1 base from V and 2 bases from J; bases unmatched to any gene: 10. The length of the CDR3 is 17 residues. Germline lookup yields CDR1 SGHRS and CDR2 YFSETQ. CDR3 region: CASSLTGGSFSTDTQYF. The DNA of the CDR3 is TGCGCCAGCAGCTTGACCGGGGGGTCGTTTTCCACAGATACGCAGTATTTT.

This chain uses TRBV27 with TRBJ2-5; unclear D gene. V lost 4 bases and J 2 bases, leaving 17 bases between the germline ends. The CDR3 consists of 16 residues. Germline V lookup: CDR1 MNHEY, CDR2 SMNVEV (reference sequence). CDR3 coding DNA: TGTGCCAGCAGTTCCCCACCGGCATCTAGACAAGAGACCCAGTACTTC. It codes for CASSSPPASRQETQYF.

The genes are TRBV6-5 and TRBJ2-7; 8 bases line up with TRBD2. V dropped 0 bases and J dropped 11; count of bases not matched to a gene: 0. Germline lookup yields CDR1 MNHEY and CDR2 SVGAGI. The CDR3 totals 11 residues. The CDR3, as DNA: TGTGCCAGCAGTTACTCCGGGGGGGAGTACTTC. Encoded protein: CASSYSGGEYF.

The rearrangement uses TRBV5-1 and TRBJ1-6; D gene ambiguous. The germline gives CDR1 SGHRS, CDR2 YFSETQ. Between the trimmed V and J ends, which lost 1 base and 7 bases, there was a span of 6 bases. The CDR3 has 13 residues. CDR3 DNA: TGCGCCAGCAGCTTGTCCCTCAATTCACCCCTCCACTTT. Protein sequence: CASSLSLNSPLHF.

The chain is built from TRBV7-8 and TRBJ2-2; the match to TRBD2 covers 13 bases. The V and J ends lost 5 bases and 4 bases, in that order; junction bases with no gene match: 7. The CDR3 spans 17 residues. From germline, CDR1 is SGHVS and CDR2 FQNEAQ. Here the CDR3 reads CASSRTSGSLSTGELFF. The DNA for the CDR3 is TGTGCCAGCAGCAGGACTAGCGGGAGTTTGAGCACCGGGGAGCTGTTTTTT.

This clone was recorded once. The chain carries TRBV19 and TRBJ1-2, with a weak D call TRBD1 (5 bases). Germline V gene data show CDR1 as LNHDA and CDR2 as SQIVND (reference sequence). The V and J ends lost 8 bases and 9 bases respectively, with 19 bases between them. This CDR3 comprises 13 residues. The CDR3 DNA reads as TGTGCCAGTGGTACCCAGGGAGGACGTAGCTACACCTTC. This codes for CASGTQGGRSYTF. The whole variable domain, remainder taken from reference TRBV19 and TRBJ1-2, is DGGITQSPKYLFRKEGQNVTLSCEQNLNHDAMYWYRQDPGQGLRLIYYSQIVNDFQKGDIAEGYSVSREKKESFPLTVTSAQKNPTAFYLCASGTQGGRSYTFGSGTRLTVV.

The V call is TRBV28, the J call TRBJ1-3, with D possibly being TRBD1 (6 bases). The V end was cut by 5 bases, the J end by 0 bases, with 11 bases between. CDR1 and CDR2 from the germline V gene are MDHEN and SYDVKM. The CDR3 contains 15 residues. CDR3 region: CASSRGHLSGNTIYF. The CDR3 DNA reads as TGTGCCAGCAGTAGGGGACATCTCTCTGGAAACACCATATATTTT.

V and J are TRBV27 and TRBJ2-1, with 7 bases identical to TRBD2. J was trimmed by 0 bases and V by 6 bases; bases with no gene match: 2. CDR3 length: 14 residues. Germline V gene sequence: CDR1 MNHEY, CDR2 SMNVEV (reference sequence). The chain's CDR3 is CASRGGSSYNEQFF. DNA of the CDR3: TGTGCCAGCAGGGGGGGGAGCTCCTACAATGAGCAGTTCTTC.

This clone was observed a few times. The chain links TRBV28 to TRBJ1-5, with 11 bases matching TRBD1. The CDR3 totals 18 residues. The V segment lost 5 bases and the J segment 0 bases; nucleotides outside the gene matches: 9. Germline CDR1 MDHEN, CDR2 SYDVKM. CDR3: CASSKDRGRPNSNQPQHF. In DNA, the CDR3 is TGTGCCAGCAGTAAGGACAGGGGGCGCCCCAATAGCAATCAGCCCCAGCATTTT. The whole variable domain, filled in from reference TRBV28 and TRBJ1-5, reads DVKVTQSSRYLVKRTGEKVFLECVQDMDHENMFWYRQDPGLGLRLIYFSYDVKMKEKGDIPEGYSVSREKKERFSLILESASTNQTSMYLCASSKDRGRPNSNQPQHFGDGTRLSIL.

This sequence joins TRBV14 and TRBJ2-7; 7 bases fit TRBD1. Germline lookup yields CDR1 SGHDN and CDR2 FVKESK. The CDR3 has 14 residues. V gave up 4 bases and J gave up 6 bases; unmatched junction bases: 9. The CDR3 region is CASSPRQGSFEQYF. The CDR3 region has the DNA TGTGCCAGCAGCCCCCGACAGGGCAGCTTCGAGCAGTACTTC.

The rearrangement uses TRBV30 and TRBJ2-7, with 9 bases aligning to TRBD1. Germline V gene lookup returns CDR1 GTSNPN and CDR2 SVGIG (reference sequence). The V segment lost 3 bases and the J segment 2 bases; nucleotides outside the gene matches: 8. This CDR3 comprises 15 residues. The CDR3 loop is CAWSRRDRATYEQYF. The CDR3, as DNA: TGTGCCTGGAGCCGTCGGGACAGGGCGACCTACGAGCAGTACTTC.

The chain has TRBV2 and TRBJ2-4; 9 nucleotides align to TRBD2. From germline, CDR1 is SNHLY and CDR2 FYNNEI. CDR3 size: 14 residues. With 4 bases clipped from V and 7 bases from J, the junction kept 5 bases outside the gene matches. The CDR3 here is CASSVAGVVNIQYF. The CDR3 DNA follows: TGTGCCAGCAGTGTAGCGGGAGTTGTGAACATTCAGTACTTC.

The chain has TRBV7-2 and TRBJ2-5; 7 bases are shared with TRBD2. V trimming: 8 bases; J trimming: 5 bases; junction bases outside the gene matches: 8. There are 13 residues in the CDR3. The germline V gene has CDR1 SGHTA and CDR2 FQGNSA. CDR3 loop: CASSPGRGETQYF. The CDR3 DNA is TGTGCCAGCTCCCCAGGGCGGGGGGAGACCCAGTACTTC.

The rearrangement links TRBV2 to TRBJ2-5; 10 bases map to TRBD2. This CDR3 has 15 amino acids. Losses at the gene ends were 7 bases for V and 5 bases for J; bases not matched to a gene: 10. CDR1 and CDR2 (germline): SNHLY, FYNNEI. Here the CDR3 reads CASTKGLASRETQYF. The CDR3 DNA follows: TGTGCCAGCACTAAGGGACTAGCGAGCAGGGAGACCCAGTACTTC.

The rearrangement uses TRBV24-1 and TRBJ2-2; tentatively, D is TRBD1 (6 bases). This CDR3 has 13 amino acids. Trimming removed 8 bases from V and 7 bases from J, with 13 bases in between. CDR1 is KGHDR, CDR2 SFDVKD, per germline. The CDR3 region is CATTPGHLGELFF. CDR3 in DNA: TGTGCCACCACTCCGGGACACCTCGGGGAGCTGTTTTTT.

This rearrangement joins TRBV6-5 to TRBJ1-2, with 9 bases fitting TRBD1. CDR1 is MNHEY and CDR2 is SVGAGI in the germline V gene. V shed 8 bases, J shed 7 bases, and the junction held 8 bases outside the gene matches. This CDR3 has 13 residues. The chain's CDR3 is CASVPGTGLGYTF. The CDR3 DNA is TGTGCCAGCGTTCCGGGGACAGGGCTTGGCTACACCTTC.

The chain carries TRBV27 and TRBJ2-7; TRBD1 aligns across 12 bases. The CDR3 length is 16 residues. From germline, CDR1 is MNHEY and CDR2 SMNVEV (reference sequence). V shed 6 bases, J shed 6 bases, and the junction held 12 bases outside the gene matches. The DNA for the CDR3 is TGTGCCAGCAGCCTACGTTGGGACAGGGGGCCCCTCGAGCAGTACTTC. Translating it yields CASSLRWDRGPLEQYF.

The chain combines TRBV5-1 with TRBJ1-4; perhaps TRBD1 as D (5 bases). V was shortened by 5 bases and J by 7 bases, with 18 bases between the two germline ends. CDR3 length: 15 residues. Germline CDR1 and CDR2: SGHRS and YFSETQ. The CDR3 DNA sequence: TGCGCCAGCAGTTGGGGGGACCGCGTTGTTGAAAAACTGTTTTTT. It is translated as CASSWGDRVVEKLFF.

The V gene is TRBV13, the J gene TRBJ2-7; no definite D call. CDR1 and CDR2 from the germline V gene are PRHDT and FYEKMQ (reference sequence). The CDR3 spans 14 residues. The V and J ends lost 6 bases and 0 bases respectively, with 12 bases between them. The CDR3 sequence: CASSPTYSSYEQYF. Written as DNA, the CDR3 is TGTGCCAGCAGTCCTACATACAGCTCCTACGAGCAGTACTTC.